The subject of this entry is one T cell receptor (beta chain). The data derive from a study of shared clonotypes between healthy human individuals. Sequencing used immunoSEQ multiplex PCR; TCRdb keeps in-frame clones, though not all of them. The sample carries about 2.4 million clones, 93% recorded once. Sequencing was performed on naive CD4+ T cells from PBMCs. Stated subset: CD45RA+ positively selected. This clonotype was obtained from a man aged 18 to 29 in good health. Some clones in this sample may be carry-over from other donors' samples.

Here the CDR3 reads CATALLAASTDTQYF. CDR3 in DNA: TGTGCCACCGCTTTACTAGCGGCTAGCACAGATACGCAGTATTTT. The V and J genes are TRBV2 and TRBJ2-3; 8 bases match TRBD2. CDR1 is SNHLY, CDR2 FYNNEI, per germline. Trimming took 10 bases from V and 0 from J; bases not matched to a gene: 9. The CDR3 is made up of 15 amino acids. Supplemented by reference TRBV2 and TRBJ2-3, the full variable domain reads EPEVTQTPSHQVTQMGQEVILRCVPISNHLYFYWYRQILGQKVEFLVSFYNNEISEKSEIFDDQFSVERPDGSNFTLKIRSTKLEDSAMYFCATALLAASTDTQYFGPGTRLTVL.